This entry lists 24 T cell receptor beta chains sequenced from one sample in a study of blood T cell repertoires in COVID-19. Produced via immunoSEQ multiplex PCR; TCRdb's table is partial and in-frame only. The sample has 130,000 to 150,000 clones; about four fifths are singletons. Source material: peripheral blood. The receptors stem from a woman aged 80 or over with acute or convalescent COVID-19.

The J gene is TRBJ2-2, the V gene TRBV4-1; 11 bases are a match to TRBD1. After removal of 2 bases from V and 7 bases from J, the junction contained 9 bases not matched to a gene. This CDR3 is 17 amino acids long. Per the germline V gene, CDR1 is MGHRA and CDR2 is YSYEKL. The CDR3: CASSQLGQGAINGELFF. The CDR3 DNA sequence: TGCGCCAGCAGCCAATTAGGACAGGGGGCTATAAACGGGGAGCTGTTTTTT.

The rearrangement links TRBV5-1 to TRBJ2-7, with D possibly matching TRBD1 (5 bases). Germline V gives CDR1 SGHRS, CDR2 YFSETQ. This CDR3 comprises 14 residues. The V end was cut by 0 bases, the J end by 3 bases, with 10 bases between. The CDR3 sequence: CASSLVQGNYEQYF. CDR3 nucleotides: TGCGCCAGCAGCTTGGTGCAGGGAAACTACGAGCAGTACTTC. Based on the CDR3 plus reference TRBV5-1 and TRBJ2-7, the full variable domain is KAGVTQTPRYLIKTRGQQVTLSCSPISGHRSVSWYQQTPGQGLQFLFEYFSETQRNKGNFPGRFSGRQFSNSRSEMNVSTLELGDSALYLCASSLVQGNYEQYFGPGTRLTVT.

The chain combines TRBV11-3 with TRBJ1-1; 10 bases map to TRBD1. The CDR3 has 16 residues. CDR1 SGHNT and CDR2 YENEEA come from the germline V gene. Germline trimming cut 5 bases from V and 3 bases from J; bases unmatched to any gene: 9. The CDR3 here is CASSPGTGAGDTEAFF. The CDR3 DNA is TGTGCCAGCAGCCCCGGGACAGGGGCTGGTGACACTGAAGCTTTCTTT.

V and J are TRBV2 and TRBJ1-1; D perhaps matches TRBD1 (6 bases). The CDR3 has 13 amino acids. The V gene lost 6 bases and the J gene lost 0 bases, with 8 bases spanning the gap. Per germline, CDR1 SNHLY and CDR2 FYNNEI. For the CDR3, the DNA is TGTGCCAGCAGCAGGGACATGAACACTGAAGCTTTCTTT. This codes for CASSRDMNTEAFF.

The chain combines TRBV5-1 with TRBJ2-5; 7 nucleotides agree with TRBD1. The germline V gene encodes CDR1 SGHRS and CDR2 YFSETQ. This CDR3 has 15 amino acids. J lost 2 bases, V lost 0 bases, and 4 bases had no gene match. CDR3 protein: CASSLVGDRQETQYF. The CDR3 nucleotides read TGCGCCAGCAGCTTGGTAGGGGACAGACAAGAGACCCAGTACTTC. The variable domain in full, completed from reference TRBV5-1 and TRBJ2-5, reads KAGVTQTPRYLIKTRGQQVTLSCSPISGHRSVSWYQQTPGQGLQFLFEYFSETQRNKGNFPGRFSGRQFSNSRSEMNVSTLELGDSALYLCASSLVGDRQETQYFGPGTRLLVL.

V and J are TRBV7-3 and TRBJ2-1; TRBD1 aligns across 11 bases. The CDR3 consists of 17 residues. Germline trimming cut 5 bases from V and 9 bases from J; bases unmatched to any gene: 15. Looked up from germline, CDR1 is SGHTA and CDR2 is FQGTGA. CDR3 in amino acids: CASSPAPWDRGDGEQFF. CDR3 DNA sequence: TGTGCCAGCAGCCCGGCCCCGTGGGACAGGGGGGATGGTGAGCAGTTCTTC.

The CDR3 nucleotides are TGTGCCAGCATTCCGGGACTACCTGAAGCTTTCTTT. Translated: CASIPGLPEAFF. V and J are TRBV2 and TRBJ1-1, with D possibly matching TRBD1 (5 bases). CDR1 and CDR2 from the germline V gene are SNHLY and FYNNEI. Trimming took off 7 bases at V and 6 bases at J, with 12 bases between the two ends. CDR3 length: 12 residues.

This clone was observed once. This chain joins TRBV9 and TRBJ2-1, with a possible D match to TRBD1 (6 bases). The CDR3 covers 14 residues. CDR1 and CDR2 (germline): SGDLS, YYNGEE. V lost 0 bases to trimming and J lost 4 bases, with 8 bases between them. The CDR3 protein is CASSVDRVYNEQFF. CDR3 DNA: TGTGCCAGCAGCGTAGACAGGGTATACAATGAGCAGTTCTTC.

The CDR3 DNA is TGTGCCAGCAGTTTGCGGGCGGGGGGCGCGAACACCGGGGAGCTGTTTTTT. This gives the protein CASSLRAGGANTGELFF. The chain uses TRBV27 and TRBJ2-2; TRBD2 matches at 8 bases. Germline V gene sequence: CDR1 MNHEY, CDR2 SMNVEV (reference sequence). The CDR3 covers 17 residues. V dropped 3 bases and J dropped 0; count of bases not matched to a gene: 6.

CDR3 sequence reads: CASSALDRGFYEQYF. Here the CDR3 DNA reads TGTGCCAGTAGTGCTCTGGACAGGGGGTTTTACGAGCAGTACTTC. The chain combines TRBV19 with TRBJ2-7; the match to TRBD1 covers 10 bases. CDR1 and CDR2 (germline): LNHDA, SQIVND (reference sequence). Trimming took 5 bases from V and 4 from J; bases not matched to a gene: 8. The CDR3 extends over 15 amino acids.

This clone is a singleton in its sample. V is TRBV6-5 and J is TRBJ2-7, with 10 nucleotides matching TRBD1. CDR1 and CDR2 (germline): MNHEY, SVGAGI. Unmatched junction bases numbered 7, after V lost 7 bases and J lost 4 bases. This CDR3 spans 14 amino acids. CDR3 in DNA: TGTGCCAGCATCGACAGGGGGCACTCGTACGAGCAGTACTTC. It specifies CASIDRGHSYEQYF.

As for this clone: One end of the junction fails to match germline, which may point to a read error. The rearrangement links TRBV29-1 to TRBJ2-1, with TRBD1 matching 7 bases. CDR1 SQVTM and CDR2 ANQGSEA come from the germline V gene. CDR3 length: 13 residues. For the CDR3, the DNA is TGCAGCGCTGAAGGACAGGCATACAATGAGCAGTTCTTC. This gives the protein CSAEGQAYNEQFF.

The V gene is TRBV18, the J gene TRBJ1-3, with 7 bases matching TRBD1. V was clipped by 6 bases and J by 14 bases; unmatched bases: 10. The germline V gene encodes CDR1 KGHSH and CDR2 LQKENI. This CDR3 spans 12 amino acids. The CDR3 is CASSVEPDRLYF. The CDR3, as DNA: TGTGCCAGCTCCGTGGAGCCGGACAGGTTATATTTT.

The chain links TRBV30 to TRBJ1-5; tentatively, D is TRBD1 (6 bases). Between the trimmed V and J ends, which lost 2 bases and 0 bases, there was a span of 23 bases. This CDR3 spans 19 amino acids. Germline CDR1 GTSNPN, CDR2 SVGIG (reference sequence). CDR3 sequence (DNA): TGTGCCTGGAGTCAACCACAGGGCGATTTGGATTATAGCAATCAGCCCCAGCATTTT. Its protein product is CAWSQPQGDLDYSNQPQHF.

This chain connects TRBV5-1 to TRBJ1-1; 7 nucleotides align to TRBD1. The CDR3 runs to 14 residues. Trimming at V came to 0 bases and at J to 5 bases, leaving 4 bases not matched to a gene. Per the germline V gene, CDR1 is SGHRS and CDR2 is YFSETQ. CDR3 loop: CASSLGQGVTEAFF. In nucleotides, the CDR3 is TGCGCCAGCAGCTTGGGACAGGGTGTGACTGAAGCTTTCTTT.

The V gene is TRBV5-1, the J gene TRBJ1-3; D remains unclear. Between the trimmed V and J ends, which lost 0 bases and 4 bases, there was a span of 8 bases. The CDR3 consists of 14 residues. Per the germline V gene, CDR1 is SGHRS and CDR2 is YFSETQ. CDR3 sequence: CASSLESEGNTIYF. The CDR3 bases are TGCGCCAGCAGCTTGGAATCGGAGGGAAACACCATATATTTT.

The J gene is TRBJ1-3, the V gene TRBV15, with D uncertain. The V gene's germline CDR1 is LNHNV and CDR2 YYDKDF (reference sequence). This CDR3 contains 16 residues. V lost 1 base and J 0 bases, leaving 10 bases between the germline ends. The CDR3 loop is CATSRGPPFSGNTIYF. CDR3 in DNA: TGTGCCACCAGCAGAGGGCCCCCCTTCTCTGGAAACACCATATATTTT.

This chain joins TRBV28 and TRBJ2-2; TRBD1 matches at 12 bases. Losses at the gene ends were 6 bases for V and 3 bases for J; bases not matched to a gene: 5. The CDR3 is 16 residues long. Looked up from germline, CDR1 is MDHEN and CDR2 is SYDVKM. CDR3 sequence: CASSPGTGGDTGELFF. The DNA of the CDR3 is TGTGCCAGCAGCCCCGGGACAGGGGGCGACACCGGGGAGCTGTTTTTT. Filled out from reference TRBV28 and TRBJ2-2, the complete variable domain reads DVKVTQSSRYLVKRTGEKVFLECVQDMDHENMFWYRQDPGLGLRLIYFSYDVKMKEKGDIPEGYSVSREKKERFSLILESASTNQTSMYLCASSPGTGGDTGELFFGEGSRLTVL.

This clone came up a few times. The chain combines TRBV30 with TRBJ1-2; 12 bases match TRBD1. This CDR3 is built from 15 residues. CDR1 GTSNPN and CDR2 SVGIG come from the germline V gene (reference sequence). Trimming cost V 3 bases and J 5 bases; bases outside gene matches: 7. The CDR3 nucleotides are TGTGCCTGGAGGGAAGGGACAGGGGGCGGGTATGGCTACACCTTC. Translation: CAWREGTGGGYGYTF. Based on the CDR3 plus reference TRBV30 and TRBJ1-2, the full variable domain is SQTIHQWPATLVQPVGSPLSLECTVEGTSNPNLYWYRQAAGRGLQLLFYSVGIGQISSEVPQNLSASRPQDRQFILSSKKLLLSDSGFYLCAWREGTGGGYGYTFGSGTRLTVV.

The chain couples TRBV25-1 to TRBJ1-3, with D maybe TRBD1 (6 bases). Germline V CDR1 and CDR2: MGHDK, SYGVNS. The ends were cut back, 11 bases at V and 0 bases at J, with 17 bases in the middle. The CDR3 has 15 residues. CDR3 in amino acids: CAGSGATSSGNTIYF. The CDR3 nucleotides are TGTGCCGGATCAGGGGCCACTAGCTCTGGAAACACCATATATTTT.

This clone was detected once. The chain employs TRBV7-3 and TRBJ1-1; 8 positions match TRBD1. The junction had 9 bases not matched to a gene; V was cut back by 0 bases and J by 9 bases. This CDR3 is 15 amino acids long. Looked up from germline, CDR1 is SGHTA and CDR2 is FQGTGA. CDR3 sequence: CASSLTGDGQGKAFF. The CDR3 region has the DNA TGTGCCAGCAGCTTAACGGGAGACGGACAGGGTAAAGCTTTCTTT.

This clone was recorded a few times. The chain carries TRBV6-5 and TRBJ2-3; possibly TRBD2 for D (5 bases). This CDR3 has 15 residues. With 6 bases removed from V and 2 bases from J, the gap between germline ends came to 15 bases. CDR1 MNHEY and CDR2 SVGAGI come from the germline V gene. CDR3 residues: CASRDRGIVTDTQYF. CDR3 bases: TGTGCCAGCAGGGATAGAGGGATTGTCACAGATACGCAGTATTTT.

The chain uses TRBV10-3 and TRBJ1-5; D remains ambiguous. V gave up 9 bases and J gave up 5 bases, with 26 bases separating them. CDR1 ENHRY and CDR2 SYGVKD come from the germline V gene. The CDR3 covers 17 residues. DNA for the CDR3: TGTGCCATTCTCCGGAGTGTCGTCTGGCCGACCCATCAGCCCCAGCATTTT. This gives the protein CAILRSVVWPTHQPQHF.

This clone has a handful of counts. The rearrangement joins TRBV4-3 to TRBJ2-3; TRBD1 is a possible D gene (6 bases). Looked up from germline, CDR1 is LGHNA and CDR2 is YSLEER. This CDR3 has 16 amino acids. Trimming took 1 base from V and 4 from J, leaving 15 bases between them. CDR3 sequence reads: CASSQGNRVGADTQYF. CDR3 in DNA: TGCGCCAGCAGCCAAGGGAACAGGGTAGGTGCAGATACGCAGTATTTT.